The rows below give T cell receptor beta chains drawn from one sample of a study of CD8 T cells in ankylosing spondylitis. TCRdb ran MiXCR on the 5' RACE reads and lists one entry per CDR3 protein. Altogether 700,000 to 850,000 distinct CDR3 sequences are present, about 12% being singletons, with the ten largest covering under 0.6%. Sequenced input: blood, either unsorted or a sorted T cell fraction (not recorded which). The receptor set was obtained from a male donor with ankylosing spondylitis. Each CDR3 is given with its conserved first and last residue. Each record gives: J gene, CDR3 length, clone size, V gene, D gene, CDR3 DNA, CDR3 protein. D genes are given only for firm matches. The size of a clone is reported for some rows only, either as once, few or many, or as a class for expanded clones.

J: TRBJ1-2; length: 14; size: many; V: TRBV29-1; D: NA; DNA: TGCAGCGTTGAAGGTATTTCAGTGGGCTATGGCTACACCTTC; CDR3: CSVEGISVGYGYTF
J: TRBJ2-1; length: 16; size: NA; V: TRBV6-5; D: TRBD1; DNA: TGTGCCAGCAGTTACCCCCGGGACAGGGGGAACAATGAGCAGTTCTTC; CDR3: CASSYPRDRGNNEQFF
J: TRBJ2-7; length: 16; size: NA; V: TRBV18; D: NA; DNA: TGTGCCAGCTCACCCCAAAACTTGGGGGTCCCCTACGAGCAGTACTTC; CDR3: CASSPQNLGVPYEQYF
J: TRBJ2-5; length: 14; size: few; V: TRBV7-2; D: NA; DNA: TGTGCCAGCAGCACTAGGGCCGGGGAGGAGACCCAGTACTTC; CDR3: CASSTRAGEETQYF
J: TRBJ1-2; length: 18; size: NA; V: TRBV4-2; D: TRBD1; DNA: TGTGCCAGCAGCCAAGGAGCAGGACGACAGGGGTTTAACTATGGCTACACCTTC; CDR3: CASSQGAGRQGFNYGYTF
J: TRBJ1-2; length: 16; size: NA; V: TRBV20-1; D: NA; DNA: TGCAGTGCGAGATTAGGACAGTTAGTTCCTAACTATGGCTACACCTTC; CDR3: CSARLGQLVPNYGYTF
J: TRBJ2-7; length: 15; size: few; V: TRBV20-1; D: TRBD2; DNA: TGCAGTGCTAGAGATCCGCGGGGGGGATCCTACGAGCAGTACTTC; CDR3: CSARDPRGGSYEQYF
J: TRBJ1-1; length: 15; size: few; V: TRBV15; D: NA; DNA: TGTGCCACCACAAAGAACGGACAGATGAACACTGAAGCTTTCTTT; CDR3: CATTKNGQMNTEAFF
J: TRBJ2-3; length: 14; size: few; V: TRBV6-1; D: TRBD1; DNA: TGTGCCAGCAGAGACAGGGGGGTCACAGATACGCAGTATTTT; CDR3: CASRDRGVTDTQYF
J: TRBJ1-2; length: 14; size: few; V: TRBV20-1; D: NA; DNA: TGCAGTGCTACCTCCGGGACACCCAACTATGGCTACACCTTC; CDR3: CSATSGTPNYGYTF
J: TRBJ2-1; length: 14; size: NA; V: TRBV12-3/TRBV12-4; D: TRBD2; DNA: TGTGCCAGCAGGTTAGCGGGAGGGAACCCTGAGCAGTTCTTC; CDR3: CASRLAGGNPEQFF
J: TRBJ2-1; length: 15; size: NA; V: TRBV10-1; D: TRBD2; DNA: TGCGCCAGCAGCCTACTAGCGGGAGGGGACAATGAGCAGTTCTTC; CDR3: CASSLLAGGDNEQFF
J: TRBJ2-7; length: 16; size: many; V: TRBV5-1; D: NA; DNA: TGCGCCAGCAGCTTGGCCGGGACCGCTCTTCTCCACGAGCAGTACTTC; CDR3: CASSLAGTALLHEQYF
J: TRBJ1-1; length: 14; size: NA; V: TRBV5-1; D: NA; DNA: TGCGCCAGCAGCTTTTCGGCCGGACAGTTCGAAGCTTTCTTT; CDR3: CASSFSAGQFEAFF
J: TRBJ1-2; length: 12; size: NA; V: TRBV29-1; D: NA; DNA: TGCAGCGTTTTGAAAAAGGACTATGGCTACACCTTC; CDR3: CSVLKKDYGYTF
J: TRBJ2-5; length: 14; size: few; V: TRBV6-2/TRBV6-3; D: TRBD2; DNA: TGTGCCAGCAGTTACGGTCTGCGGGGGGAGACCCAGTACTTC; CDR3: CASSYGLRGETQYF
J: TRBJ2-7; length: 14; size: NA; V: TRBV20-1; D: NA; DNA: TGCAGTGCTAGAGTCGAGGGTTGGAGGCACGAGCAGTACTTC; CDR3: CSARVEGWRHEQYF
J: TRBJ2-5; length: 14; size: NA; V: TRBV4-3; D: NA; DNA: TGCGCCAGCAGCCCACAGGGAAGGGGCGAGACCCAGTACTTC; CDR3: CASSPQGRGETQYF
J: TRBJ2-3; length: 12; size: many; V: TRBV20-1; D: NA; DNA: TGCAGTGCTAGTCCCGGCACAGATACGCAGTATTTT; CDR3: CSASPGTDTQYF
J: TRBJ2-2; length: 15; size: NA; V: TRBV11-2; D: NA; DNA: TGTGCCAGCATCCGACGGGAAGGGGACACCGGGGAGCTGTTTTTT; CDR3: CASIRREGDTGELFF
J: TRBJ2-7; length: 16; size: many; V: TRBV7-6; D: TRBD2; DNA: TGTGCCAGCAGCTTAGATGAGGGACTAGCTCTCTCCGAGCAGTACTTC; CDR3: CASSLDEGLALSEQYF
J: TRBJ2-4; length: 16; size: NA; V: TRBV19; D: TRBD1; DNA: TGTGCCAGTAGTTTCTGGACAGGGAACGCCAAAAACATTCAGTACTTC; CDR3: CASSFWTGNAKNIQYF
J: TRBJ1-1; length: 13; size: many; V: TRBV10-3; D: NA; DNA: TGTGCCATCAGTGAGTCGAGCTCAAGGGCGGCTTTCTTT; CDR3: CAISESSSRAAFF
J: TRBJ2-7; length: 14; size: few; V: TRBV18; D: TRBD2; DNA: TGTGCCAGCTCACCCATTACGGGACTACTGGAGCAGTACTTC; CDR3: CASSPITGLLEQYF
J: TRBJ1-2; length: 14; size: many; V: TRBV6-5; D: NA; DNA: TGTGCCAGCAGTTACGGCTGGGGTAACTATGGCTACACCTTC; CDR3: CASSYGWGNYGYTF
J: TRBJ2-1; length: 16; size: NA; V: TRBV18; D: NA; DNA: TGTGCCAGCTCACAGAGGAGGGATAGCTCCTACAATGAGCAGTTCTTC; CDR3: CASSQRRDSSYNEQFF
J: TRBJ1-5; length: 15; size: once; V: TRBV7-2; D: TRBD1; DNA: TGTGCCAGCAGCCGAACCCGGAGGGGGCTTCAGCCCCAGCATTTT; CDR3: CASSRTRRGLQPQHF
J: TRBJ1-1; length: 15; size: NA; V: TRBV3-1; D: NA; DNA: TGTGCCAGCAGCTCCCACGCCGGGGAGAACACTGAAGCTTTCTTT; CDR3: CASSSHAGENTEAFF
J: TRBJ2-3; length: 14; size: NA; V: TRBV20-1; D: NA; DNA: TGCAGTGCTATTTTGGGTTCTGGGACAGATACGCAGTATTTT; CDR3: CSAILGSGTDTQYF
J: TRBJ2-2; length: 17; size: few; V: TRBV6-5; D: TRBD1; DNA: TGTGCCAGCAGTTTTCCGCCTCGGGACAGGGACACCGGGGAGCTGTTTTTT; CDR3: CASSFPPRDRDTGELFF
J: TRBJ1-5; length: 13; size: NA; V: TRBV29-1; D: NA; DNA: TGCAGCGTGGTAGACAGACTTAATCAGCCCCAGCATTTT; CDR3: CSVVDRLNQPQHF
J: TRBJ1-2; length: 11; size: many; V: TRBV29-1; D: NA; DNA: TGCAGCGTTGATATCTATAAGGGCTTACACTTC; CDR3: CSVDIYKGLHF
J: TRBJ2-1; length: 15; size: few; V: TRBV20-1; D: TRBD2; DNA: TGCAGTGCTAGAAACAGCGGGAGTTACTACAATGAGCAGTTCTTC; CDR3: CSARNSGSYYNEQFF
J: TRBJ1-5; length: 14; size: few; V: TRBV20-1; D: TRBD1; DNA: TGCAGTGCACCGGACAGGGGGCTTGGACAGCCCCAGCATTTT; CDR3: CSAPDRGLGQPQHF
J: TRBJ1-5; length: 13; size: NA; V: TRBV2; D: NA; DNA: TGTGCCAGCAGCGGGGCTAGAAACCAGCCCCAGCATTTT; CDR3: CASSGARNQPQHF
J: TRBJ2-7; length: 12; size: few; V: TRBV20-1; D: NA; DNA: TGCAGTGCTACCGGAGTCGGGTACGAGCAGTACTTC; CDR3: CSATGVGYEQYF
J: TRBJ2-6; length: 14; size: few; V: TRBV29-1; D: NA; DNA: TGCAGCGTTGAAGAGAACTCTGGGGCCAACGTCCTGACTTTC; CDR3: CSVEENSGANVLTF
J: TRBJ2-2; length: 12; size: NA; V: TRBV12-5; D: NA; DNA: TGTGCTAGTGGTTTGGTATTCGGGGAGCTGTTTTTT; CDR3: CASGLVFGELFF
J: TRBJ2-5; length: 13; size: few; V: TRBV20-1; D: NA; DNA: TGCAGTGCTACTTCCGGGACGCTCAAGGCCCAGTACTTC; CDR3: CSATSGTLKAQYF
J: TRBJ1-2; length: 15; size: few; V: TRBV20-1; D: NA; DNA: TGCAGTGCTAGAGATTTGATCGATCCTAACTATGGCTACACCTTC; CDR3: CSARDLIDPNYGYTF